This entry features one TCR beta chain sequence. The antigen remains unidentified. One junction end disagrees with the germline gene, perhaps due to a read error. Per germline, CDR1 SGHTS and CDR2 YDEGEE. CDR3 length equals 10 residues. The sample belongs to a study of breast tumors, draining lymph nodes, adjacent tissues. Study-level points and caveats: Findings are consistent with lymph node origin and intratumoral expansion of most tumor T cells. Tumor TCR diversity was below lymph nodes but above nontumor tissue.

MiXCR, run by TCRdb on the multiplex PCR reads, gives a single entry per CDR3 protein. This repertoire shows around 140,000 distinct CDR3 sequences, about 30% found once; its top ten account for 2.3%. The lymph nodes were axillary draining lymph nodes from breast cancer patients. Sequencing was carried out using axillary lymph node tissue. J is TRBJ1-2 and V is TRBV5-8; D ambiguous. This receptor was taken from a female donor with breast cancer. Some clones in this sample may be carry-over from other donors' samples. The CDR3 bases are TGTGCCAGCAGCCTTTATGGCTCCACCTTC. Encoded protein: CASSLYGSTF.